These 24 T cell receptor beta chains originate from one sample sequenced in a study of CD8 T cells in Susac syndrome. An amount of RNA that ranged from roughly 0.5 to 1 ug was reverse transcribed with random hexamers. TCRdb itself ran the immunoSEQ multiplex PCR reads through MiXCR, one entry per CDR3 protein. The data show some 140,000 distinct CDR3 sequences, 85% to 95% seen once. Sequenced: CD8+ T cells from PBMCs. These receptors came from a human donor with Susac syndrome.

This chain uses TRBV25-1 with TRBJ1-2; D remains unclear. Looked up from germline, CDR1 is MGHDK and CDR2 is SYGVNS. V lost 5 bases and J 7 bases, leaving 14 bases between the germline ends. This CDR3 is 13 amino acids long. The CDR3, as DNA: TGTGCCAGCAGTCCCCTCGGGAGTCGTGGCTACACCTTC. Translating gives CASSPLGSRGYTF.

The rearrangement joins TRBV28 to TRBJ1-5; 8 positions agree with TRBD1. The CDR3 contains 14 residues. V was clipped by 6 bases and J by 7 bases; unmatched bases: 8. Germline CDR1 reads MDHEN; CDR2 reads SYDVKM. In DNA, the CDR3 is TGTGCCAGCAGATTGACAGGGGTCAGCCAGCCCCAGCATTTT. As protein: CASRLTGVSQPQHF.

The gene calls are TRBV29-1 and TRBJ2-3; no clear D. The CDR3 is made up of 15 amino acids. Per the germline V gene, CDR1 is SQVTM and CDR2 is ANQGSEA. V lost 2 bases, J lost 1 base, and 13 bases lay in between. CDR3 region: CSVESIQLRTDTQYF. The CDR3 region has the DNA TGCAGCGTTGAATCGATACAGCTCCGCACAGATACGCAGTATTTT.

CDR3 amino acids: CASSYSTGPETQYF. The CDR3, as DNA: TGTGCCAGCAGTTACTCGACTGGGCCAGAGACCCAGTACTTC. This rearrangement joins TRBV6-5 to TRBJ2-5; D is unresolved. The CDR3 runs to 14 residues. With 0 bases removed from V and 4 bases from J, the gap between germline ends came to 9 bases. Germline CDR1 and CDR2: MNHEY and SVGAGI.

The V and J genes are TRBV27 and TRBJ1-2; 9 nucleotides agree with TRBD1. CDR3 size: 16 residues. V shed 4 bases and J 8 bases; nucleotides not matched to a gene: 14. Looked up from germline, CDR1 is MNHEY and CDR2 is SMNVEV (reference sequence). The CDR3 protein is CASSSVGGQGIGGYTF. The CDR3 coding sequence is TGTGCCAGCAGTTCCGTGGGAGGACAGGGGATAGGGGGCTACACCTTC.

V is TRBV27 and J is TRBJ2-7, with 7 positions matching TRBD1. The CDR3 has 13 amino acids. Germline lookup yields CDR1 MNHEY and CDR2 SMNVEV (reference sequence). V lost 5 bases to trimming and J lost 2 bases; unmatched junction nucleotides: 3. The DNA for the CDR3 is TGTGCCAGCAGTAGCACAGGGGCCTACGAGCAGTACTTC. It codes for CASSSTGAYEQYF.

The table lists this clonotype with a count of one. This chain joins TRBV12-3 or TRBV12-4 and TRBJ2-7; 8 bases are shared with TRBD1. The CDR3 spans 14 residues. The V and J ends lost 8 bases and 4 bases, in that order; junction bases with no gene match: 10. The CDR3 sequence is CASAIGQGLYEQYF. The CDR3 nucleotides read TGTGCCAGCGCTATCGGACAGGGCTTATACGAGCAGTACTTC.

The chain employs TRBV7-9 and TRBJ2-5; D perhaps matches TRBD2 (6 bases). This CDR3 spans 11 amino acids. Germline CDR1 and CDR2: SEHNR and FQNEAQ (reference sequence). With 5 bases removed from V and 13 bases from J, the gap between germline ends came to 14 bases. The CDR3: CASSTRLEPYF. The CDR3 nucleotides are TGTGCCAGCAGCACCCGACTAGAGCCGTACTTC.

This sequence joins TRBV5-4 and TRBJ1-1; unclear D gene. V shed 5 bases and J shed 3 bases, with 11 bases lying between them. Per the germline V gene, CDR1 is SGHNT and CDR2 is YYREEE (reference sequence). The CDR3 contains 13 residues. CDR3 DNA sequence: TGTGCCAGCAGTTACGGGGTGTACACTGAAGCTTTCTTT. Translation: CASSYGVYTEAFF.

The CDR3 sequence is CASSLPGSQAFF. As DNA, the CDR3 is TGTGCCAGCAGTTTACCTGGATCTCAAGCTTTCTTT. V gene TRBV27 combines with J gene TRBJ1-1; D call uncertain. Germline assignment: CDR1 MNHEY and CDR2 SMNVEV (reference sequence). The CDR3 is 12 amino acids. V was pared by 2 bases and J by 9 bases, with 10 bases between.

This clonotype was recorded once. J is TRBJ1-1 and V is TRBV9; D is uncertain. The germline V and J ends were trimmed by 3 bases and 1 base, with 7 bases remaining between them. CDR1 is SGDLS, CDR2 YYNGEE, per germline. The CDR3 is 13 amino acids. The CDR3 region is CASSGNPNTEAFF. The CDR3, as DNA: TGTGCCAGCAGCGGGAACCCGAACACTGAAGCTTTCTTT.

The chain combines TRBV2 with TRBJ2-3, with TRBD1 matching over 9 bases. The CDR3 is made up of 15 amino acids. Trimming cost V 6 bases and J 10 bases; bases outside gene matches: 14. From germline, CDR1 is SNHLY and CDR2 FYNNEI. The chain's CDR3 is CASSTGGPLTSAQYF. CDR3 DNA sequence: TGTGCCAGCAGCACAGGGGGCCCCCTTACATCGGCGCAGTATTTT.

V is TRBV6-4 and J is TRBJ2-1; the match to TRBD2 covers 14 bases. J lost 9 bases, V lost 1 base, and 5 bases had no gene match. The CDR3 runs to 16 residues. Germline V CDR1 and CDR2: MRHNA, SNTAGT. The CDR3 nucleotides are TGTGCCAGCAGTGACTTTGGGACTAGCGGGAGTAGTGAGCAGTTCTTC. Translation: CASSDFGTSGSSEQFF.

The chain recombines TRBV12-3 or TRBV12-4 with TRBJ2-7; 7 nucleotides align to TRBD2. The CDR3 sequence is 15 residues long. With 7 bases clipped from V and 3 bases from J, the junction kept 12 bases outside the gene matches. CDR3: CASTLGRAPFYEQYF. CDR3 coding DNA: TGTGCCAGCACCTTGGGGAGGGCCCCCTTCTACGAGCAGTACTTC.

V usage is TRBV12-3 or TRBV12-4 and J usage is TRBJ2-1; D is unclear. Trimming removed 7 bases at V and 10 bases at J, with 8 bases between. The CDR3 contains 10 residues. CDR3 in DNA: TGTGCCAGCATGATCACAGAGCAGTTCTTC. It specifies CASMITEQFF.

The V and J genes are TRBV19 and TRBJ2-1; 10 positions match TRBD2. Germline CDR1 LNHDA, CDR2 SQIVND (reference sequence). After removal of 6 bases from V and 5 bases from J, the junction contained 1 base not matched to a gene. CDR3 length: 13 amino acids. CDR3 residues: CASRLAGNNEQFF. DNA of the CDR3: TGTGCCAGTAGACTAGCGGGAAACAATGAGCAGTTCTTC.

This sequence joins TRBV4-1 and TRBJ2-1, with D unclear. In germline, CDR1 is MGHRA, CDR2 YSYEKL. V was clipped by 0 bases and J by 8 bases, with 5 bases between them. This CDR3 contains 12 residues. CDR3: CASSQEGDEQFF. In DNA form, the CDR3 reads TGCGCCAGCAGCCAAGAGGGCGATGAGCAGTTCTTC.

This clonotype appeared once. The V gene is TRBV9, the J gene TRBJ2-1; D possibly matches TRBD1 or TRBD2 (5 bases each). CDR1 and CDR2 (germline): SGDLS, YYNGEE. The CDR3 totals 12 residues. Trimming cost V 1 base and J 9 bases, with 8 bases left between them. CDR3 coding DNA: TGTGCCAGCAGCGTAACCGGGGCTGAGCAGTTCTTC. This translates into CASSVTGAEQFF.

This chain uses TRBV7-6 with TRBJ2-7, with 7 bases lining up with TRBD1. Germline lookup yields CDR1 SGHVS and CDR2 FNYEAQ. The CDR3 sequence is 15 residues long. Trimming cost V 2 bases and J 2 bases; bases outside gene matches: 6. This CDR3 reads CASSLSSGQTYEQYF. CDR3 nucleotide sequence: TGTGCCAGCAGCTTATCTTCGGGACAGACCTACGAGCAGTACTTC.

This CDR3 reads CAISGDYTDTQYF. CDR3 sequence (DNA): TGTGCCATCAGTGGAGACTACACAGATACGCAGTATTTT. The gene calls are TRBV10-3 and TRBJ2-3; TRBD2 might be the D (5 bases). V dropped 4 bases and J dropped 2 bases, with 7 bases sitting between them. Germline-derived CDR1 and CDR2 are ENHRY and SYGVKD. The CDR3 is made up of 13 amino acids.

The chain is built from TRBV6-5 and TRBJ1-2; TRBD1 might be the D (6 bases). The germline V gene encodes CDR1 MNHEY and CDR2 SVGAGI. Trimming stripped 7 bases from V and 2 bases from J, with 20 bases between. The CDR3 length is 16 residues. As DNA, the CDR3 is TGTGCCAGCATTATAGGTTGGGGGGCAGGGAACTATGGCTACACCTTC. It is translated as CASIIGWGAGNYGYTF.

The rearrangement joins TRBV30 to TRBJ1-1; D uncertain. The V gene's germline CDR1 is GTSNPN and CDR2 SVGIG (reference sequence). V gave up 0 bases and J gave up 4 bases, with 18 bases separating them. This CDR3 has 16 amino acids. The CDR3 nucleotides read TGTGCCTGGAGTGTACGGTGGGCCGTAAAGGGCACTGAAGCTTTCTTT. Translation: CAWSVRWAVKGTEAFF.

The rearrangement links TRBV29-1 to TRBJ2-7; 9 nucleotides agree with TRBD2. The V gene end was trimmed by 1 base and the J gene end by 3 bases; junction bases not matched to a gene: 4. The CDR3 sequence is 14 residues long. The germline gives CDR1 SQVTM, CDR2 ANQGSEA. CDR3 bases: TGCAGCGTTGAAGGGCTAGCGGGACTCTACGAGCAGTACTTC. This codes for CSVEGLAGLYEQYF.

This chain connects TRBV4-1 to TRBJ2-3; D is ambiguous. The CDR3 loop spans 14 amino acids. Trimming removed 0 bases from V and 6 bases from J, with 10 bases in between. Germline V gives CDR1 MGHRA, CDR2 YSYEKL. The CDR3 coding sequence is TGCGCCAGCAGCCAAGACCAGTTTGTGGATACGCAGTATTTT. Residues: CASSQDQFVDTQYF.